Here is one T cell receptor beta chain with its context. Its antigen remains unknown. These data originate in a study of CD8+ T cells in alopecia areata. Study background: Treated patients received severity scores based on the percentage of scalp area affected.

Study observations and caveats: Expanded CD8+ clones among the top 100, as well as scalp clonality, were significantly decreased by tofacitinib. Mice showed TCR sharing more clearly than patients did, possibly owing to HLA. Under tofacitinib, numerous expanded lesional clonotypes remained detectable in scalp and blood.

With 2 bases removed from V and 1 base from J, the gap between germline ends came to 11 bases. Germline V gene data show CDR1 as LGHNA and CDR2 as YNFKEQ. The CDR3 is made up of 15 amino acids. Specified treatment: oral pan-JAK inhibitor, 5-10 mg twice daily. RNA was extracted and reverse transcribed into cDNA as the sequencing template. Repertoires were generated with immunoSEQ multiplex PCR, while TCRdb's copy carries only in-frame clones and drops some. The table lists roughly 280,000 clones, 60% of them singletons. The chain has TRBV4-2 and TRBJ2-5; D not resolved. The starting material was CD4+ T cells sorted from blood, obtained around week 52, from a patient treated with tofacitinib. The clonotype originates from a human donor with alopecia areata. CDR3 nucleotides: TGTGCCAGCAGCCAACCCTCCCAGGTCCAAGAGACCCAGTACTTC. Translated: CASSQPSQVQETQYF.